Shown below are 22 T cell receptor beta chains from a single sample sequenced in a study of blood T cell repertoires in COVID-19. TCRdb's copy holds only in-frame clones and misses some; the assay was immunoSEQ multiplex PCR. This table holds under 200,000 clones, approximately 91% found once. The sequenced sample was peripheral blood. These receptor sequences come from a man aged 18 to 29 with COVID-19, enrolled during active disease.

V is TRBV18 and J is TRBJ1-2; the match to TRBD1 covers 10 bases. CDR3 size: 15 residues. In germline, CDR1 is KGHSH, CDR2 LQKENI. V was pared by 5 bases and J by 2 bases, with 5 bases of the junction left unmatched. CDR3 protein: CASSGTGVLNYGYTF. CDR3 DNA: TGTGCCAGCTCAGGGACAGGGGTGCTAAACTATGGCTACACCTTC.

A word on this clone: One end of the junction does not line up with germline, which may come from a read error. The rearrangement joins TRBV19 to TRBJ1-4; D gene uncertain. The CDR3 length is 11 residues. Germline loops: CDR1 LNHDA, CDR2 SQIVND (reference sequence). This CDR3 reads CASRRGEKLLF. In nucleotides, the CDR3 is TGTGCCAGTAGGAGAGGTGAAAAACTGCTTTTT.

The rearrangement links TRBV13 to TRBJ2-7; 10 bases are shared with TRBD1. Germline loops: CDR1 PRHDT, CDR2 FYEKMQ (reference sequence). The CDR3 has 14 residues. Trimming removed 4 bases from V and 5 bases from J; junction bases left unmatched: 5. CDR3 nucleotides: TGTGCCAGCAGCTCCTTGGACAGGGGGGACGAGCAGTACTTC. Protein sequence: CASSSLDRGDEQYF.

This clone was detected once. The gene calls are TRBV2 and TRBJ2-1; D is possibly TRBD2 (6 bases). The CDR3 runs to 15 residues. Trimming stripped 8 bases from V and 6 bases from J, with 20 bases between. Germline values: CDR1 SNHLY, CDR2 FYNNEI. The CDR3 sequence: CASQKGTLRVNEQFF. Here the CDR3 DNA reads TGTGCCAGCCAAAAAGGGACTCTCAGGGTCAATGAGCAGTTCTTC.

The DNA for the CDR3 is TGCGCCAGCAGCCAAGGACAGGCTCGCTCCTACGAGCAGTACTTC. Translating gives CASSQGQARSYEQYF. The rearrangement joins TRBV4-1 to TRBJ2-7; tentatively, D is TRBD1 (6 bases). The CDR3 covers 15 residues. CDR1 and CDR2 (germline): MGHRA, YSYEKL. V shed 1 base and J shed 0 bases, with 10 bases lying between them.

The V and J genes are TRBV29-1 and TRBJ2-1, with 10 bases identical to TRBD2. CDR3 length equals 14 residues. CDR1 SQVTM and CDR2 ANQGSEA come from the germline V gene. With 1 base clipped from V and 4 bases from J, the junction kept 1 base outside the gene matches. This chain's CDR3 is CSVEVLAGYNEQFF. Here the CDR3 DNA reads TGCAGCGTTGAAGTACTAGCGGGATACAATGAGCAGTTCTTC.

The V and J genes are TRBV5-4 and TRBJ1-1, with D maybe TRBD1 (6 bases). With 10 bases removed from V and 4 bases from J, the gap between germline ends came to 14 bases. CDR1 is SGHNT, CDR2 YYREEE, per germline (reference sequence). The CDR3 contains 12 residues. CDR3 DNA: TGTGCCTTAGGGGGGGGCACCACTGAAGCTTTCTTT. Its protein is CALGGGTTEAFF.

This chain uses TRBV28 with TRBJ1-6; TRBD1 might be the D (6 bases). Per the germline V gene, CDR1 is MDHEN and CDR2 is SYDVKM. The CDR3 runs to 17 residues. Trimming stripped 4 bases from V and 2 bases from J, with 15 bases between. The CDR3 here is CASSSKRGGPYNSPLHF. CDR3 sequence (DNA): TGTGCCAGCAGTTCCAAGAGGGGGGGGCCCTATAATTCACCCCTCCACTTT.

The chain uses TRBV19 and TRBJ1-5, with 11 positions matching TRBD1. Trimming took 8 bases from V and 5 from J; bases not matched to a gene: 2. The CDR3 length is 13 residues. Germline V gene data show CDR1 as LNHDA and CDR2 as SQIVND (reference sequence). The CDR3 coding sequence is TGTGCCAGTGGGACAGGGGGACATCAGCCCCAGCATTTT. Protein: CASGTGGHQPQHF. Variable domain in full (rest from reference TRBV19 and TRBJ1-5): DGGITQSPKYLFRKEGQNVTLSCEQNLNHDAMYWYRQDPGQGLRLIYYSQIVNDFQKGDIAEGYSVSREKKESFPLTVTSAQKNPTAFYLCASGTGGHQPQHFGDGTRLSIL.

This chain connects TRBV12-3 or TRBV12-4 to TRBJ1-3; no clear D. CDR3 size: 13 residues. V lost 3 bases and J lost 7, with 10 bases in between. The CDR3 is CASSFNRANTIYF. The CDR3 DNA follows: TGTGCCAGCAGTTTTAATCGAGCCAACACCATATATTTT.

The V gene is TRBV7-2, the J gene TRBJ2-1; D perhaps matches TRBD2 (5 bases). The CDR3 runs 16 residues. Germline values: CDR1 SGHTA, CDR2 FQGNSA. Trimming took 0 bases from V and 0 from J, leaving 9 bases between them. The CDR3 loop reads CASSLAGAFSYNEQFF. The CDR3 region has the DNA TGTGCCAGCAGCTTAGCGGGAGCATTCTCCTACAATGAGCAGTTCTTC.

V and J are TRBV29-1 and TRBJ1-1; D not resolved. Trimming took 6 bases from V and 0 from J, leaving 11 bases between them. The CDR3 consists of 13 residues. Germline V gene data show CDR1 as SQVTM and CDR2 as ANQGSEA. Here the CDR3 reads CSVGRQMNTEAFF. The DNA for the CDR3 is TGCAGCGTAGGGAGGCAGATGAACACTGAAGCTTTCTTT.

The chain links TRBV7-9 to TRBJ2-3; 7 nucleotides match TRBD1. The CDR3 spans 14 residues. Unmatched junction bases numbered 2, after V lost 3 bases and J lost 2 bases. Per the germline V gene, CDR1 is SEHNR and CDR2 is FQNEAQ (reference sequence). The CDR3 region has the DNA TGTGCCAGCAGCTTGGGACAGCACACAGATACGCAGTATTTT. As protein: CASSLGQHTDTQYF.

V usage is TRBV6-5 and J usage is TRBJ1-1, with a tentative D call TRBD1 (6 bases). The CDR3 loop spans 14 amino acids. V shed 5 bases and J shed 4 bases, with 14 bases lying between them. Germline values: CDR1 MNHEY, CDR2 SVGAGI. CDR3: CASSIQGRSTEAFF. The CDR3 bases are TGTGCCAGCAGTATACAGGGAAGGAGCACTGAAGCTTTCTTT.

This rearrangement joins TRBV6-5 to TRBJ1-1, with a tentative D call TRBD1 (5 bases). Germline lookup yields CDR1 MNHEY and CDR2 SVGAGI. The CDR3 is 16 residues long. V was clipped by 0 bases and J by 0 bases, with 11 bases between them. The CDR3 region is CASSYSAGFMNTEAFF. The CDR3, as DNA: TGTGCCAGCAGTTACTCGGCAGGGTTCATGAACACTGAAGCTTTCTTT.

The rearrangement joins TRBV11-3 to TRBJ2-7; 9 bases map to TRBD2. With V trimmed by 4 bases and J by 7 bases, 5 bases remained unmatched. The length of the CDR3 is 13 residues. Germline V CDR1 and CDR2: SGHNT, YENEEA. CDR3 region: CASSSGAGGEQYF. Written as DNA, the CDR3 is TGTGCCAGCAGCTCAGGCGCGGGGGGGGAGCAGTACTTC. Full variable domain (remainder filled in from reference TRBV11-3 and TRBJ2-7): EAGVVQSPRYKIIEKKQPVAFWCNPISGHNTLYWYLQNLGQGPELLIRYENEEAVDDSQLPKDRFSAERLKGVDSTLKIQPAELGDSAVYLCASSSGAGGEQYFGPGTRLTVT.

V gene TRBV5-6 combines with J gene TRBJ2-2, with a tentative D call TRBD1 (5 bases). This CDR3 has 14 amino acids. CDR1 and CDR2 from the germline V gene are SGHDT and YYEEEE. V was pared by 5 bases and J by 1 base, with 9 bases between. CDR3 DNA: TGTGCCAGCAGAATTGGACAGAACACCGGGGAGCTGTTTTTT. It codes for CASRIGQNTGELFF.

The chain recombines TRBV10-1 with TRBJ2-5; D remains unclear. Germline loops: CDR1 WNHNN, CDR2 SYGVQD (reference sequence). The V gene lost 3 bases and the J gene lost 2 bases, with 10 bases spanning the gap. This CDR3 has 14 residues. The CDR3 protein is CASSDPTGQETQYF. As DNA, the CDR3 is TGCGCCAGCAGTGATCCGACTGGGCAAGAGACCCAGTACTTC.

This clone has just a few counts. This chain connects TRBV30 to TRBJ1-6, with D uncertain. Germline lookup yields CDR1 GTSNPN and CDR2 SVGIG (reference sequence). This CDR3 comprises 13 residues. The V gene lost 4 bases and the J gene lost 4 bases, with 8 bases spanning the gap. Here the CDR3 DNA reads TGTGCCTGGAACCCAGATTATAATTCACCCCTCCACTTT. Translation: CAWNPDYNSPLHF. Full variable domain (remainder filled in from reference TRBV30 and TRBJ1-6): SQTIHQWPATLVQPVGSPLSLECTVEGTSNPNLYWYRQAAGRGLQLLFYSVGIGQISSEVPQNLSASRPQDRQFILSSKKLLLSDSGFYLCAWNPDYNSPLHFGNGTRLTVT.

The table lists this clone with a count of one. This rearrangement joins TRBV24-1 to TRBJ1-1; 11 positions agree with TRBD1. Trimming cost V 4 bases and J 4 bases; bases outside gene matches: 4. This CDR3 is 15 amino acids long. Germline values: CDR1 KGHDR, CDR2 SFDVKD. The CDR3 region has the DNA TGTGCCACCAGTGACGCGGACAGGGGGCCCACTGAAGCTTTCTTT. As protein: CATSDADRGPTEAFF.

This chain connects TRBV18 to TRBJ1-1; the match to TRBD1 covers 7 bases. The CDR3 has 13 residues. V dropped 9 bases and J dropped 1; count of bases not matched to a gene: 5. Germline V gives CDR1 KGHSH, CDR2 LQKENI. The CDR3 here is CASIQGRNTEAFF. CDR3 nucleotide sequence: TGTGCCAGTATACAGGGGAGGAACACTGAAGCTTTCTTT.

V usage is TRBV7-9 and J usage is TRBJ2-7; maybe TRBD2 (6 bases). V shed 7 bases and J shed 2 bases, with 15 bases lying between them. The CDR3 spans 14 residues. Germline values: CDR1 SEHNR, CDR2 FQNEAQ (reference sequence). The CDR3, as DNA: TGTGCCAGCAACGGGGGACCTTCCCCCTACGAGCAGTACTTC. Protein sequence: CASNGGPSPYEQYF.